By sample share, the clone carrying this T cell receptor (beta chain) is medium-sized. The source of the sample is a study of HIV-infected patients and healthy controls. TCRdb processed the 5' RACE reads anew with MiXCR; each CDR3 protein has one entry. The sample records some 70,000 distinct CDR3 sequences, roughly 19% being singletons. The CDR3 has 15 amino acids. The V and J ends lost 1 base and 6 bases, in that order; junction bases with no gene match: 1. CDR1 LGHDT and CDR2 YNNKEL come from the germline V gene (reference sequence). The chain has TRBV3-1 and TRBJ2-1; 12 nucleotides line up with TRBD2. The clonotype was recovered from a human donor in good health. Sequencing was performed on CD4+ T cells from blood. As DNA, the CDR3 is TGTGCCAGCAGCCAAGCTAGCGGGGGGGCCAATGAGCAGTTCTTC. This encodes CASSQASGGANEQFF.